The T cell receptor (beta chain) described here comes from a study of blood T cell repertoires in COVID-19. Whole-study context: The study drew acute and convalescent COVID-19 samples from the United States, Italy and Spain.

The protocol was immunoSEQ multiplex PCR, while the TCRdb copy is restricted to in-frame clones and leaves out a portion. Of around 30,000 clones listed, approximately 85% are singletons. V shed 7 bases, J shed 8 bases, and the junction held 11 bases outside the gene matches. The length of the CDR3 is 14 residues. CDR1 and CDR2 from the germline V gene are SNHLY and FYNNEI. The chain uses TRBV2 and TRBJ2-4, with 7 bases lining up with TRBD1. Sequencing was carried out using peripheral blood. The clonotype originates from a human donor in a cohort sampled during active COVID-19. This CDR3 reads CASTETGSGYIQYF. The CDR3, as DNA: TGTGCCAGCACTGAGACAGGGTCTGGATACATTCAGTACTTC.